This T cell receptor beta chain was recovered during a study of yellow fever vaccine responses in identical twins. Findings and caveats of the study: Reportedly, twins' vaccine T cell responses looked partly convergent and partly personalized.

The V and J ends lost 3 bases and 3 bases respectively, with 5 bases between them. The V gene's germline CDR1 is SGHAT and CDR2 FQNNGV. The CDR3 consists of 12 residues. Of note for this clonotype: Antigen: not known.

TCRdb reprocessed the RT-PCR reads with MiXCR, giving one entry per CDR3 protein. The data show around 3,500 distinct CDR3 sequences, about 90% seen once. The TCR originated in a woman younger than 35 who received the yellow fever vaccine. V and J are TRBV11-2 and TRBJ1-2; D is undetermined. The sequencing here drew on T cells from blood (PBMCs), unsorted or a sorted subset (not recorded which), taken before or after yellow fever vaccination (not recorded which). The CDR3 is CASSFEYYGYTF. CDR3 nucleotide sequence: TGTGCCAGCAGCTTTGAGTACTATGGCTACACCTTC.